This TCR beta chain was captured by sequencing in a study of CD8+ T cells in alopecia areata listed by TCRdb under 2018. A note on the overall study: The treated patients took part in an open-label pilot trial in which moderate-to-severe alopecia areata was treated with oral tofacitinib at 5 to 10 mg twice daily. Patients received tofacitinib for 6 to 18 months and were then followed off drug for 6 months to check for delayed response and recurrence. For the treated patients, the SALT score, which quantifies what percentage of scalp surface area is affected, served as the measure of disease severity. In both human patients and the C3H/HeJ mouse model, the study applied high-throughput TCRbeta sequencing to look at T cell clonal expansion in alopecia areata. Scalp tissue and sorted CD4+ and CD8+ peripheral blood T cells from patchy and totalis/universalis alopecia areata patients and from healthy controls were covered by human TCRbeta sequencing. Biopsies were taken from tofacitinib-treated patients at baseline and again at 4 and 24 weeks into treatment, and several of those patients also had a later scalp biopsy. Scalp clonality was compared among normal scalp (n=4), patchy alopecia areata scalp (n=8), and alopecia totalis/universalis scalp (n=8). RNA was extracted with the PAXgene miRNA kit for fixed scalp, the miRNeasy kit for PBMCs, and the RNeasy kit for mouse skin. Amplification of TCRbeta CDR3 regions was done by immunoSEQ multiplex PCR using 35 Vbeta forward primers and 13 Jbeta reverse primers. The full study reports these points: Shared TCR sequences between patients were less evident than in mice, which may be partly attributable to HLA diversity in the patient population. Unlike mouse skin, where gammadelta T cells dominate, normal human skin contains resident alphabeta T cells that get sequenced too, which complicates analysis of the scalp TCR repertoire. Lesional scalp, especially in alopecia totalis/universalis, showed higher clonality and more expanded CD8+ clones than normal scalp, suggesting antigenic drive. Scalp clonality and the number of expanded CD8+ clones among the top 100 scalp clones were significantly decreased by tofacitinib. Many expanded lesional clones persisted in scalp and blood during tofacitinib treatment, which may partly explain relapse after stopping treatment. Because the treated cohort was small and had only one nonresponder, larger studies are needed to examine links between baseline CD8+ expansion and response.

This specimen's time point label, per the study, means: 20 to 30 weeks on oral tofacitinib. In the paper's terms, the treatment or condition label means: oral pan-JAK inhibitor, 5-10 mg twice daily. Lesional scalp punch biopsies and peripheral blood were obtained from alopecia areata patients. PBMCs were isolated by density centrifugation and stained for CD3, CD4 and CD8, and CD4+ and CD8+ T cells were sorted on a FACSAria. In the case of this clone: Its antigen is still unknown. Within one base of it there is no much larger clone, and no base qualities were kept.

To prepare the library, the immunoSEQ multiplex PCR assay was applied. For TCR sequencing, RNA was extracted from every sample and reverse transcribed into cDNA to serve as template. First-strand cDNA was synthesized using SuperScript III with a 2:1 mix of oligo-dT and random hexamers. Amplification bias was assessed with a synthetic immune receptor repertoire, and residual bias was removed computationally. Processing in the source paper ran as follows. After raw reads were preprocessed to remove errors, the CDR3 was defined following IMGT conventions as running from the conserved cysteine to phenylalanine. Clonality was computed by normalizing Shannon entropy by log2 of the number of productive unique TCRs and subtracting the result from 1. Whether scalp clones were CD4 or CD8 was inferred by matching scalp TCRbeta sequences against CD4 and CD8 repertoires sorted from blood. Here the immuneACCESS table is served through TCRdb, limited to in-frame sequences with V and J called. Missing clones are a known gap in these copies; in checked studies unresolved V genes cover under half, and the rest lacks a known reason. V, J and clone size reflect that table, while D and trimming were determined from the DNA. Present in this sample are 200,000 or so clones, roughly 64% of which were seen just once. The ten biggest clones cover 5.5% to 6% of the sample.

The germline V gene encodes CDR1 SGHNT and CDR2 YENEEA. The cysteine opens and the phenylalanine closes a CDR3 of 16 amino acids. Only the CDR3 portion is preserved as DNA: 48 bases, with reading frame beginning at the first base. The junction carries 17 bases between V and J, which are trimmed by 5 bases and 6 bases respectively. Recombination connected TRBV11-3 to TRBJ1-6; TRBD1 is a weak D gene call, 5 bases matching. The TCR originated in a human donor with alopecia areata. Source: CD4+ T cells sorted from blood, taken at week 24, from a patient treated with tofacitinib. The DNA reads TGTGCCAGCAGCCCCTTGAAGGGGATCGGTAATTCACCCCTCCACTTT. This translates into CASSPLKGIGNSPLHF.